This paragraph covers one TCR beta chain sequence. Its antigen is currently unknown. The data are from a study of T-cell memory formation after mild COVID-19. Study background: Largely, TCR clusters stayed within a single donor. Study observations and caveats: Pre-infection memory carried some responding clones, suggesting that cross-reactive memory joined.

Germline CDR1 MNHEY, CDR2 SVGEGT. The CDR3 extends over 14 amino acids. Trimming took 0 bases from V and 8 from J, leaving 10 bases between them. Using constant-segment primers, 5'RACE produced TCR alpha and TCR beta cDNA libraries carrying sample barcodes and UMIs. TCRdb used MiXCR to reprocess the 5' RACE reads, holding one entry per CDR3 protein. The sample lists under 300,000 distinct CDR3 sequences, around 15% occurring once. This chain links TRBV6-2 or TRBV6-3 with TRBJ1-4, with D maybe TRBD1 (6 bases). This TCR derives from a man aged 18 to 29 who had mild COVID-19 (a few samples of this study predate the infection). Cell type and time point are not known. Sequenced material: PBMCs or a T cell subset sorted from them (not recorded which). In DNA form, the CDR3 reads TGTGCCAGCAGTTACTCCGGGGGCCGGGAAAAACTGTTTTTT. It codes for CASSYSGGREKLFF.